This entry lists 10 T cell receptor beta chains sequenced from one sample in a study of prognosis after radiotherapy for stage I lung cancer. Multiplex PCR, run in two rounds, amplified TCR beta CDR3 from genomic DNA. Every TRBV and TRBJ gene had its own specific primer in first-round PCR. MiXCR, applied by TCRdb to the multiplex PCR reads, yields one record per CDR3 protein. In the table there are 25,000 to 35,000 distinct CDR3 sequences, 32% of which are singletons. The material sequenced was PBMCs, taken before or after stereotactic body radiation therapy (not recorded which). Receptor source: a donor of 50 years or more with non-small cell lung cancer.

Ten or more counts support this clonotype. The rearrangement links TRBV5-1 to TRBJ2-7; 9 nucleotides align to TRBD2. Germline lookup yields CDR1 SGHRS and CDR2 YFSETQ. V gave up 0 bases and J gave up 2 bases; unmatched junction bases: 6. CDR3 length equals 16 residues. The CDR3 bases are TGCGCCAGCAGCTTGGGCGGGACTAGCATTACCTACGAGCAGTACTTC. This gives the protein CASSLGGTSITYEQYF.

The V and J genes are TRBV15 and TRBJ2-5; a possible D gene is TRBD2 (6 bases). Trimming pared 3 bases from V and 5 bases from J, leaving 13 bases between. The CDR3 is made up of 14 amino acids. The germline V gene encodes CDR1 LNHNV and CDR2 YYDKDF (reference sequence). The CDR3, as DNA: TGTGCCACCAGCAGGGAGACTAGTATGGAGACCCAGTACTTC. Translated, it gives CATSRETSMETQYF.

The V call is TRBV6-1, the J call TRBJ1-1; possible D gene TRBD1, 6 bases. Germline V lookup: CDR1 MNHNS, CDR2 SASEGT. This CDR3 is 13 amino acids long. V shed 6 bases and J shed 3 bases, with 11 bases lying between them. The CDR3 sequence is CASRQGAHTEAFF. The CDR3 coding sequence is TGTGCCAGCAGACAGGGAGCCCACACTGAAGCTTTCTTT.

This clonotype was recorded many times. The J gene is TRBJ1-3, the V gene TRBV7-9; no firm D call. In germline, CDR1 is SEHNR, CDR2 FQNEAQ (reference sequence). The CDR3 loop spans 17 amino acids. Trimming shortened V by 1 base and J by 0 bases, and 13 bases separated the two germline ends. CDR3 nucleotide sequence: TGTGCCAGCAGCTTAGACAGTCTCCACAGCTCTGGAAACACCATATATTTT. Its translation is CASSLDSLHSSGNTIYF.

Worth noting for this clonotype: The CDR3 ends on some other residue instead of the conserved phenylalanine or tryptophan, so this is likely a read error. The rearrangement uses TRBV7-9 and TRBJ2-7; the match to TRBD1 covers 7 bases. CDR3 length: 16 amino acids. Germline CDR1 is SEHNR and CDR2 is FQNEAQ (reference sequence). Losses at the gene ends were 5 bases for V and 5 bases for J; bases not matched to a gene: 15. The CDR3 sequence: CASSPRRGTVSDEQYS. For the CDR3, the DNA is TGTGCCAGCAGCCCTAGAAGGGGGACAGTGTCCGACGAGCAGTACTCC.

This clonotype was picked up a small number of times. This chain links TRBV15 with TRBJ1-2; D unclear. The CDR3 is 16 residues long. The germline CDR1 and CDR2 sequences are LNHNV and YYDKDF (reference sequence). V was trimmed by 5 bases and J by 5 bases, leaving 21 bases between them. CDR3 loop: CATSGPADDWGYGYTF. The CDR3 nucleotides read TGTGCCACCAGCGGACCAGCGGACGACTGGGGATATGGCTACACCTTC.

About this clonotype: A far larger clone is off by one base, so a read error is likely. This chain uses TRBV25-1 with TRBJ1-5; TRBD1 matches 8 bases. CDR3 length: 15 amino acids. Germline CDR1 is MGHDK and CDR2 is SYGVNS. The CDR3 DNA sequence: TGTGCCACCAGTTTCTCCAGGGGGCGACGGCAGCCCCAGCATTTT. Its translation: CATSFSRGRRQPQHF.

The rearrangement links TRBV28 to TRBJ2-3, with TRBD2 identical over 15 bases. Trimming removed 1 base from V and 1 base from J; junction bases left unmatched: 3. The length of the CDR3 is 18 residues. Germline assignment: CDR1 MDHEN and CDR2 SYDVKM. CDR3 DNA: TGTGCCAGCAGTTTATTGGGACTAGCGGGGGGACGCACAGATACGCAGTATTTT. It translates to CASSLLGLAGGRTDTQYF.

This clonotype was detected many times. CDR3 coding DNA: TGCAGTGCTAGAGAGTGGGGCGGGGTAGGAAACACTGAAGCTTTCTTT. Translated, it gives CSAREWGGVGNTEAFF. This chain links TRBV20-1 with TRBJ1-1; the D gene is possibly TRBD1 (5 bases). The CDR3 extends over 16 amino acids. V was shortened by 0 bases and J by 2 bases, with 16 bases between the two germline ends. Germline lookup yields CDR1 DFQATT and CDR2 SNEGSKA (reference sequence).

The chain links TRBV12-3 or TRBV12-4 to TRBJ2-3, with 10 bases aligning to TRBD1. The J segment lost 6 bases and the V segment lost 2 bases, leaving 8 bases of the junction unmatched. The CDR3 has 16 amino acids. CDR3 in DNA: TGTGCCAGCAGTTTATGGTCGGGACAGGGGAGGGATACGCAGTATTTT. Protein product: CASSLWSGQGRDTQYF.